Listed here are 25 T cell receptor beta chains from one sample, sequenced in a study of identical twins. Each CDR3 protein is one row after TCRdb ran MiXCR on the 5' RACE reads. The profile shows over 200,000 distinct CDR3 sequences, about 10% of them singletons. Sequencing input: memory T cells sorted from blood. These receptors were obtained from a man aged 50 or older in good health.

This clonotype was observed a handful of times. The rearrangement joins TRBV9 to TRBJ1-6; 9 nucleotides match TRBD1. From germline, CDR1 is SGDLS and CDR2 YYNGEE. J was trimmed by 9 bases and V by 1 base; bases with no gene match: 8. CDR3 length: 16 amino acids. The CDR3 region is CASSVRDRAFGSPLHF. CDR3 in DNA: TGTGCCAGCAGCGTACGGGACAGGGCCTTTGGTTCACCCCTCCACTTT.

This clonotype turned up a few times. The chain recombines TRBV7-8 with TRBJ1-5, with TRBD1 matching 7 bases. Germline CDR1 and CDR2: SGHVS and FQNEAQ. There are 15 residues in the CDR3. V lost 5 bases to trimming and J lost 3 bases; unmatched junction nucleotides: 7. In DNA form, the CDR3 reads TGTGCCAGCAGCCCTGAGACAGGGTACAATCAGCCCCAGCATTTT. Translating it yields CASSPETGYNQPQHF.

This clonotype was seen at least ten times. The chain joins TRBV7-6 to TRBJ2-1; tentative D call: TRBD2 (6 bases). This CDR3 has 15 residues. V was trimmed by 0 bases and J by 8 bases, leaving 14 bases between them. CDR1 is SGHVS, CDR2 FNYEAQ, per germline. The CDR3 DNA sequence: TGTGCCAGCAGCTTAGCGGCTACTAGCCCCCATGAGCAGTTCTTC. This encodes CASSLAATSPHEQFF. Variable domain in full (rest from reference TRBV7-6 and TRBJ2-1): GAGVSQSPRYKVTKRGQDVALRCDPISGHVSLYWYRQALGQGPEFLTYFNYEAQQDKSGLPNDRFSAERPEGSISTLTIQRTEQRDSAMYRCASSLAATSPHEQFFGPGTRLTVL.

CDR3 region: CASRSGGGSYEQYF. CDR3 DNA sequence: TGTGCCAGCAGAAGCGGAGGCGGGTCCTACGAGCAGTACTTC. The rearrangement links TRBV6-1 to TRBJ2-7, with D possibly being TRBD2 (5 bases). Germline V gene lookup returns CDR1 MNHNS and CDR2 SASEGT. This CDR3 comprises 14 residues. Trimming took off 6 bases at V and 1 base at J, with 13 bases between the two ends.

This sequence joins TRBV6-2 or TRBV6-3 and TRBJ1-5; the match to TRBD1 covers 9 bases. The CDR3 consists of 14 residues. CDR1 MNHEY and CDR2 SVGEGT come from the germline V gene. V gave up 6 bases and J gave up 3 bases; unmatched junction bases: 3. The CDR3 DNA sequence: TGTGCCAGCAGCTGGACAGGGGCCAATCAGCCCCAGCATTTT. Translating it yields CASSWTGANQPQHF.

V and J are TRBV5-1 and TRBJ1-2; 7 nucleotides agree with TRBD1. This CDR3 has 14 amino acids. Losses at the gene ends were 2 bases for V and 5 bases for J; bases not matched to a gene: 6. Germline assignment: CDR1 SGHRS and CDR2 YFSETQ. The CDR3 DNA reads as TGCGCCAGCAGCTTCGAAGGGGGCGGTTATGGCTACACCTTC. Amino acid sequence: CASSFEGGGYGYTF.

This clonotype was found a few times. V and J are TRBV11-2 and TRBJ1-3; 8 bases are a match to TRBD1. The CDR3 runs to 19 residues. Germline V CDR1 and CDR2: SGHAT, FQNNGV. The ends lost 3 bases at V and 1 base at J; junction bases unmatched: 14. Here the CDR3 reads CASSLGYSTGDPSGNTIYF. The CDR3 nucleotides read TGTGCCAGCAGCTTGGGTTACTCGACAGGGGACCCGTCTGGAAACACCATATATTTT.

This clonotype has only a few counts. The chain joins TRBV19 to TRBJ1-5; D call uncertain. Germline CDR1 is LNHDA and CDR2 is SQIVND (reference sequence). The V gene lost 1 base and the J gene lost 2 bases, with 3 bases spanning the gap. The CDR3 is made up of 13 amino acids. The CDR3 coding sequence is TGTGCCAGTAGTATAGCCCGCAATCAGCCCCAGCATTTT. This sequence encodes CASSIARNQPQHF. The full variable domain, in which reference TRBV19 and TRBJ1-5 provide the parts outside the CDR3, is DGGITQSPKYLFRKEGQNVTLSCEQNLNHDAMYWYRQDPGQGLRLIYYSQIVNDFQKGDIAEGYSVSREKKESFPLTVTSAQKNPTAFYLCASSIARNQPQHFGDGTRLSIL.

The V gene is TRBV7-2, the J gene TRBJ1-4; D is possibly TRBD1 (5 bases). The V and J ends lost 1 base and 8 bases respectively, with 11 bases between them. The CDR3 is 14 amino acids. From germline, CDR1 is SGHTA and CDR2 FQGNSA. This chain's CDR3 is CASSLVRDGEKLFF. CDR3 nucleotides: TGTGCCAGCAGCTTAGTGAGGGACGGGGAAAAACTGTTTTTT.

The CDR3 DNA reads TGCAGTGCCCCCACTAGCGGAGACAATGAGCAGTTCTTC. It translates to CSAPTSGDNEQFF. The chain employs TRBV20-1 and TRBJ2-1; 8 bases are shared with TRBD2. The CDR3 totals 13 residues. Germline CDR1 reads DFQATT; CDR2 reads SNEGSKA (reference sequence). The ends lost 6 bases at V and 5 bases at J; junction bases unmatched: 6.

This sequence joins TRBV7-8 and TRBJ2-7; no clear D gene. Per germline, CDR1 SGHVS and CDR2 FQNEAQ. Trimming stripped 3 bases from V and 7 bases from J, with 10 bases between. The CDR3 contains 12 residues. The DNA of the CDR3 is TGTGCCAGCAGCTTCGCCATGGGAGAGCAGTACTTC. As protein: CASSFAMGEQYF.

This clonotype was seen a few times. The CDR3 spells CASSQELTSLSSYEQYF. The DNA of the CDR3 is TGTGCCAGCAGCCAAGAGTTGACTAGTCTGAGCTCCTACGAGCAGTACTTC. The chain couples TRBV4-2 to TRBJ2-7, with D possibly TRBD2 on 6 matching bases. Germline V lookup: CDR1 LGHNA, CDR2 YNFKEQ. V was clipped by 0 bases and J by 0 bases, with 15 bases between them. The CDR3 extends over 17 amino acids.

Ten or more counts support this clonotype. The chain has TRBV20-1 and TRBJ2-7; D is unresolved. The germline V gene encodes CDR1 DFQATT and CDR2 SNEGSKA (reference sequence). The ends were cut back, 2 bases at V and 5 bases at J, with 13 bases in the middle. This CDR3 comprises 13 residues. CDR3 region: CSARHGTRNEQYF. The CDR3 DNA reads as TGCAGTGCTAGACATGGAACCAGGAACGAGCAGTACTTC.

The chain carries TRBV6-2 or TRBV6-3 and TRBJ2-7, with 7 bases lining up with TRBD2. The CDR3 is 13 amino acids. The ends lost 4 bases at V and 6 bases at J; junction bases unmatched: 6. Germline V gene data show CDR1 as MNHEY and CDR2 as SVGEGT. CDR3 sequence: CASSLQGGFEQYF. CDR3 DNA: TGTGCCAGCAGTTTGCAGGGAGGGTTCGAGCAGTACTTC.

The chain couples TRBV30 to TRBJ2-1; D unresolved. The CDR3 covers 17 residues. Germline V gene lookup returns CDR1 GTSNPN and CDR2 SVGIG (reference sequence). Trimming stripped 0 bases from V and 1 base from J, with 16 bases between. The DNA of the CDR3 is TGTGCCTGGAGTGTACAGCCCAGACTCGATTCCTACAATGAGCAGTTCTTC. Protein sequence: CAWSVQPRLDSYNEQFF.

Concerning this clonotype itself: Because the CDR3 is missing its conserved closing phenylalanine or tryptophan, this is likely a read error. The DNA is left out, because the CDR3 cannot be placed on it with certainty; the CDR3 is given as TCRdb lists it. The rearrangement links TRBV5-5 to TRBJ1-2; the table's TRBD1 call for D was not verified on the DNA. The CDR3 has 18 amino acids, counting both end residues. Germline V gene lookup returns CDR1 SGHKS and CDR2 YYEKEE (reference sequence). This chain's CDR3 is CASSLSGGNSPLLYGYPI.

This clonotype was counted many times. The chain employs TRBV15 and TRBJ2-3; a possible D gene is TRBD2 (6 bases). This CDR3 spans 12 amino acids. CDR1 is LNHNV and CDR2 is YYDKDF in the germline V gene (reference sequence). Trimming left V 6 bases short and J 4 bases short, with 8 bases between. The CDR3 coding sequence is TGTGCCACCAGGGGGGGTCCAGATACGCAGTATTTT. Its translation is CATRGGPDTQYF.

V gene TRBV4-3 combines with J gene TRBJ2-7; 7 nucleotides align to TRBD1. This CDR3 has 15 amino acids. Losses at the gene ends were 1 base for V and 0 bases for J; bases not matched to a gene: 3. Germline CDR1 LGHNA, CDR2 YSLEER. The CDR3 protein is CASSQVTGTSYEQYF. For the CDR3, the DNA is TGCGCCAGCAGCCAAGTGACAGGGACCTCCTACGAGCAGTACTTC.

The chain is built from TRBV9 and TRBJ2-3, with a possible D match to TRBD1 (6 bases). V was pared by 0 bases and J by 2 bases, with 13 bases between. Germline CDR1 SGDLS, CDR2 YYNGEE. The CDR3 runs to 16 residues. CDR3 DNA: TGTGCCAGCAGCGTAGGGGGACAACGGTCCACAGATACGCAGTATTTT. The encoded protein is CASSVGGQRSTDTQYF.

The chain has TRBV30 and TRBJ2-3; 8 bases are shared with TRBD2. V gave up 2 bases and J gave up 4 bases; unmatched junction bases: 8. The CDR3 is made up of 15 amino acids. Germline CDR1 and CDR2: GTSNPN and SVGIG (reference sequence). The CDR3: CAWSRAGGLSDTQYF. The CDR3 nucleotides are TGTGCCTGGAGTCGGGCGGGAGGACTGTCAGATACGCAGTATTTT.

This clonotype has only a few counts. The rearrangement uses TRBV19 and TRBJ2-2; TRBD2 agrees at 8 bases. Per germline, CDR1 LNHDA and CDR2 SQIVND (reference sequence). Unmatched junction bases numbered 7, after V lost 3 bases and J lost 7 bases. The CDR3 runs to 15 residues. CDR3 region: CASSIIGGASGELFF. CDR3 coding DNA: TGTGCCAGTAGTATCATCGGGGGGGCCAGCGGGGAGCTGTTTTTT.

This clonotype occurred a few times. CDR3 loop: CSALQGLGYEQYF. DNA for the CDR3: TGCAGTGCTCTCCAGGGCCTCGGGTACGAGCAGTACTTC. J is TRBJ2-7 and V is TRBV20-1; the D gene is possibly TRBD1 (5 bases). V lost 5 bases to trimming and J lost 4 bases, with 15 bases between them. Germline V gives CDR1 DFQATT, CDR2 SNEGSKA (reference sequence). This CDR3 contains 13 residues.

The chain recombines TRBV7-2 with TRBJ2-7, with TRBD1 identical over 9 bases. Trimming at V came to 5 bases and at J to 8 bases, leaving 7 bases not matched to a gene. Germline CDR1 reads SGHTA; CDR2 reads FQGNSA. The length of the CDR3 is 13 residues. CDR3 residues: CASSPRDRDKQYF. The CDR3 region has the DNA TGTGCCAGCAGCCCGAGGGACAGGGATAAGCAGTACTTC. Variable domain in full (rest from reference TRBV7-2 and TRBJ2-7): GAGVSQSPSNKVTEKGKDVELRCDPISGHTALYWYRQSLGQGLEFLIYFQGNSAPDKSGLPSDRFSAERTGGSVSTLTIQRTQQEDSAVYLCASSPRDRDKQYFGPGTRLTVT.

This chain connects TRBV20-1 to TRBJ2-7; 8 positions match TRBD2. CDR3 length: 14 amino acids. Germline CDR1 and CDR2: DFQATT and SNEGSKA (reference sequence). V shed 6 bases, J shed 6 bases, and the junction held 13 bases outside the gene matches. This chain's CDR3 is CSATSVSSWGEQYF. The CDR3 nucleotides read TGCAGTGCGACTAGCGTTTCCTCTTGGGGCGAGCAGTACTTC.

CDR3 nucleotide sequence: TGTGCCAGCAGCAAGGACGGAACAGATACGCAGTATTTT. It specifies CASSKDGTDTQYF. The rearrangement links TRBV7-2 to TRBJ2-3, with unresolved D. V was shortened by 5 bases and J by 3 bases, with 9 bases between the two germline ends. The CDR3 has 13 amino acids. Looked up from germline, CDR1 is SGHTA and CDR2 is FQGNSA.